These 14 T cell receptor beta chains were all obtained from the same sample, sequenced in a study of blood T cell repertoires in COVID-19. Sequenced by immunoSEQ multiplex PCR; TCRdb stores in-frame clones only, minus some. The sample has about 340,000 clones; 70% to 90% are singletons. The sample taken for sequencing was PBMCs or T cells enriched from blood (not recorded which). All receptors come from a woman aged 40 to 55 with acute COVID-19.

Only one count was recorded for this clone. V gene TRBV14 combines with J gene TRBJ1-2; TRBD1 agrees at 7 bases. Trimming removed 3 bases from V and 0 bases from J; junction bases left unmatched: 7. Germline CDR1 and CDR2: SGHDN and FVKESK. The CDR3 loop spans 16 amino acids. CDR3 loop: CASSQRSGTANYGYTF. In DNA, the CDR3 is TGTGCCAGCAGCCAGAGGTCCGGGACAGCTAACTATGGCTACACCTTC.

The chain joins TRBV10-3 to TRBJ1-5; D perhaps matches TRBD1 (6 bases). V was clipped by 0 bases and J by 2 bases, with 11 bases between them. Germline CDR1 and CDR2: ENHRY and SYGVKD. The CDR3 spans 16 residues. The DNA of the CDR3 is TGTGCCATCAGTGAGTCAGGGGGTTCGGGCAATCAGCCCCAGCATTTT. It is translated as CAISESGGSGNQPQHF.

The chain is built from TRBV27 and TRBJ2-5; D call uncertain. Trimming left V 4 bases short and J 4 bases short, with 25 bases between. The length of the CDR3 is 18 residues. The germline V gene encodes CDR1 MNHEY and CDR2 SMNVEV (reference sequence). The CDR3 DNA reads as TGTGCCAGCAGTTCCTCGGCAGGTTTCAGGTCTTTTGGAGAGACCCAGTACTTC. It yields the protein CASSSSAGFRSFGETQYF.

CDR3 sequence reads: CASSLVSTSQETQYF. The CDR3 DNA is TGTGCCAGCAGCTTAGTTAGTACTTCCCAAGAGACCCAGTACTTC. The chain recombines TRBV7-2 with TRBJ2-5; D remains unclear. The CDR3 contains 15 residues. Germline V gives CDR1 SGHTA, CDR2 FQGNSA. Trimming cost V 1 base and J 1 base, with 10 bases left between them.

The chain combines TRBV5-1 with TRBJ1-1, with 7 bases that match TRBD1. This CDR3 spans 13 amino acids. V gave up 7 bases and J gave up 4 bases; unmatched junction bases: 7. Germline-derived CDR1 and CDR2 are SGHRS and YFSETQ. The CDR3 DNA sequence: TGCGCCAGCCGGCCGGGACAGATCACTGAAGCTTTCTTT. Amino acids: CASRPGQITEAFF.

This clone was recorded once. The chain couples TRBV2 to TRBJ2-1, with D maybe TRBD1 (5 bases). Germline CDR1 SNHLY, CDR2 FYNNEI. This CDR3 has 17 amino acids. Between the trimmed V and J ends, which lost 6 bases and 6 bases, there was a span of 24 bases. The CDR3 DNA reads TGTGCCAGCAGGTCCCCCCTAGGGGAACTACACGGCAATGAGCAGTTCTTC. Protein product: CASRSPLGELHGNEQFF. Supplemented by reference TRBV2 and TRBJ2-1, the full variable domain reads EPEVTQTPSHQVTQMGQEVILRCVPISNHLYFYWYRQILGQKVEFLVSFYNNEISEKSEIFDDQFSVERPDGSNFTLKIRSTKLEDSAMYFCASRSPLGELHGNEQFFGPGTRLTVL.

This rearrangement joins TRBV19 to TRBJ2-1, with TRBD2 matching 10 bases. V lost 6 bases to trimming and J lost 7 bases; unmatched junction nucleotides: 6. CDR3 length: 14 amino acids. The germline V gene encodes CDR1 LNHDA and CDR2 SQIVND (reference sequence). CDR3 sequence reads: CASSLGTSVNEQFF. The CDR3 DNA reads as TGTGCCAGTAGCCTGGGGACTAGCGTGAATGAGCAGTTCTTC.

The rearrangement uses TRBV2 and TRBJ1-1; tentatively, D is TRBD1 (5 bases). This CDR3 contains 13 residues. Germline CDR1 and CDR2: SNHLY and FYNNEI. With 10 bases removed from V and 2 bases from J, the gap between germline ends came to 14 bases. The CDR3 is CATQTDRNTEAFF. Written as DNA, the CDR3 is TGTGCCACCCAGACTGACAGAAACACTGAAGCTTTCTTT.

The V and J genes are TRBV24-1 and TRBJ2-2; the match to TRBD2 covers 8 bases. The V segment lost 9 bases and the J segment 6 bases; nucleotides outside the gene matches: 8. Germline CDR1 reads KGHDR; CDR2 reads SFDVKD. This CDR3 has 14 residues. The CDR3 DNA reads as TGTGCCACCGGGGTAAGCGGGAGTCCCGGGGAGCTGTTTTTT. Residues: CATGVSGSPGELFF.

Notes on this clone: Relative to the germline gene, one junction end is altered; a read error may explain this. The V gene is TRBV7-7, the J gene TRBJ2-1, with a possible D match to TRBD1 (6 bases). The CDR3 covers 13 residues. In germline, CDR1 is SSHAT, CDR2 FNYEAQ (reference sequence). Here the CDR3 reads CASSQNRDNEQFF. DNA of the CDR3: TGTGCTAGCAGCCAAAACAGGGACAATGAGCAGTTCTTC.

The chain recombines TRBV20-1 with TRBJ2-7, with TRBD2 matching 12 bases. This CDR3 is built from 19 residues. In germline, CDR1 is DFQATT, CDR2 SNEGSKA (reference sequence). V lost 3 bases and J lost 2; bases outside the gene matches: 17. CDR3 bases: TGCAGTGCTAGTAGTCGAAATGGACTAGCGGGAAAATCTCCCTACGAGCAGTACTTC. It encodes CSASSRNGLAGKSPYEQYF.

The CDR3 sequence is CASSVGGSGMTYEQFF. DNA for the CDR3: TGTGCCAGCAGCGTAGGGGGTAGCGGGATGACTTATGAGCAGTTCTTC. The J gene is TRBJ2-1, the V gene TRBV9; the match to TRBD2 covers 8 bases. This CDR3 is 16 amino acids long. Per germline, CDR1 SGDLS and CDR2 YYNGEE. V lost 0 bases, J lost 8 bases, and 10 bases stayed unmatched.

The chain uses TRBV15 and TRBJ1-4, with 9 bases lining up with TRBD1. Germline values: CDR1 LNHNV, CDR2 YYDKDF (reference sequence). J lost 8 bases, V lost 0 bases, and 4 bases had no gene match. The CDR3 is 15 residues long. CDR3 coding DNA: TGTGCCACCAGCAGAGATACAGGGGGCGCAGAAAAACTGTTTTTT. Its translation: CATSRDTGGAEKLFF.

The CDR3 is CASSSMEVVRGDNQPQHF. The CDR3 coding sequence is TGTGCCAGCAGTTCGATGGAGGTGGTGCGCGGGGACAATCAGCCCCAGCATTTT. V usage is TRBV28 and J usage is TRBJ1-5; D is unclear. Germline loops: CDR1 MDHEN, CDR2 SYDVKM. Trimming took off 4 bases at V and 3 bases at J, with 22 bases between the two ends. This CDR3 has 18 residues.